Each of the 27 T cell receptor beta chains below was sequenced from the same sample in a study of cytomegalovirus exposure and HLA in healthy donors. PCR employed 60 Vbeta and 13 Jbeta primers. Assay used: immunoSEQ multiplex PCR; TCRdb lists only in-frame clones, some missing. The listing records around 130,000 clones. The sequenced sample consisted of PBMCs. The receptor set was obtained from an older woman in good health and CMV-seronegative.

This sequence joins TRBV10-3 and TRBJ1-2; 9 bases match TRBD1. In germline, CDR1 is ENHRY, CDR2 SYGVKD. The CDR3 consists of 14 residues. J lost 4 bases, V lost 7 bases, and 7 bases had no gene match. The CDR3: CAITPTGGSYGYTF. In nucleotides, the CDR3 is TGTGCCATCACCCCGACAGGGGGAAGCTATGGCTACACCTTC.

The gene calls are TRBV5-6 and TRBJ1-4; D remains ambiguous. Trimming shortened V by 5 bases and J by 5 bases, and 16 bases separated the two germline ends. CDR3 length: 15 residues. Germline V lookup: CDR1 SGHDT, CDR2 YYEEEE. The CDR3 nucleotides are TGTGCCAGCAGTTCCTCCGATCGGGAAAATGAAAAACTGTTTTTT. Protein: CASSSSDRENEKLFF.

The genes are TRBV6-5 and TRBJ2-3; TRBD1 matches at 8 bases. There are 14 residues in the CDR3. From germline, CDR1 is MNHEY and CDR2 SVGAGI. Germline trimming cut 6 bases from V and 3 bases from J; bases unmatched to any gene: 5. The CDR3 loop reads CASRRTGTTDTQYF. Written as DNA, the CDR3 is TGTGCCAGCAGACGGACAGGGACGACAGATACGCAGTATTTT.

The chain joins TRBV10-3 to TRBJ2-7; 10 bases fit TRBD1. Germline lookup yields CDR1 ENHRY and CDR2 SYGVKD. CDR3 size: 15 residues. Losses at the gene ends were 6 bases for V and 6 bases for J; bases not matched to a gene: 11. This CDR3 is CAIRPGQGEGGEQYF. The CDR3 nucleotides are TGTGCCATCAGACCCGGACAGGGGGAGGGTGGCGAGCAGTACTTC.

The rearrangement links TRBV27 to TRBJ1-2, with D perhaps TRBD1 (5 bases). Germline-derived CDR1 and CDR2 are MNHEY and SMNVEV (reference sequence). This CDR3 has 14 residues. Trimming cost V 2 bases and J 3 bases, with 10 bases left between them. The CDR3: CASSLRRGDYGYTF. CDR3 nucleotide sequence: TGTGCCAGCAGTTTAAGGCGGGGGGACTATGGCTACACCTTC.

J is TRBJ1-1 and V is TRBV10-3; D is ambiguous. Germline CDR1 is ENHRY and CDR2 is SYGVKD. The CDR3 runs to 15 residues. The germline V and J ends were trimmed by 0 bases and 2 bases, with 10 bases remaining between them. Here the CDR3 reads CAISESQVANTEAFF. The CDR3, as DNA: TGTGCCATCAGTGAGTCGCAGGTCGCAAACACTGAAGCTTTCTTT.

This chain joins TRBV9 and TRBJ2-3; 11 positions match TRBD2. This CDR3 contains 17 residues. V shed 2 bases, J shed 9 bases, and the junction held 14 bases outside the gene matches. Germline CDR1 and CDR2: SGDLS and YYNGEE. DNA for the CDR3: TGTGCCAGCAGCGTCGGTAGCGGGGGGGCGACAGGGGGAACGCAGTATTTT. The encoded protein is CASSVGSGGATGGTQYF.

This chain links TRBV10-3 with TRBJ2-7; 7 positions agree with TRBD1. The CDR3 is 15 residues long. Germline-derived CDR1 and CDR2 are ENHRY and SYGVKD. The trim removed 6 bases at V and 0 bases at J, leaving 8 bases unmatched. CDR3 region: CAIRARQGNSYEQYF. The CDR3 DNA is TGTGCCATCAGGGCAAGACAGGGCAACTCCTACGAGCAGTACTTC.

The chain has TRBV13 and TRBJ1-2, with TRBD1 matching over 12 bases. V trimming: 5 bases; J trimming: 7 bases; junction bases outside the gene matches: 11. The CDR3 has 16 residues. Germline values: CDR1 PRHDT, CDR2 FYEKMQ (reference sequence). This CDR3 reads CASSPKPGQGASGYTF. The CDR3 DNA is TGTGCCAGCAGCCCCAAACCGGGACAGGGGGCGAGTGGCTACACCTTC.

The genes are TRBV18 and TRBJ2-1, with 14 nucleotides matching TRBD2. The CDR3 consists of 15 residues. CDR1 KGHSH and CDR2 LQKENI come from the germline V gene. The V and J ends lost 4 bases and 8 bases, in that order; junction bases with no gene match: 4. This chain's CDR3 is CASSLGLAGGDEQFF. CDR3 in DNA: TGTGCCAGCTCACTCGGACTAGCGGGGGGAGATGAGCAGTTCTTC. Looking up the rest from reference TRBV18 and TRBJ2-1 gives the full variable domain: NAGVMQNPRHLVRRRGQEARLRCSPMKGHSHVYWYRQLPEEGLKFMVYLQKENIIDESGMPKERFSAEFPKEGPSILRIQQVVRGDSAAYFCASSLGLAGGDEQFFGPGTRLTVL.

CDR3 amino acids: CASSRDSFATNEKLFF. As DNA, the CDR3 is TGTGCCAGCAGCCGTGACAGCTTTGCAACTAATGAAAAACTGTTTTTT. This rearrangement joins TRBV11-2 to TRBJ1-4; D perhaps matches TRBD1 (5 bases). Germline CDR1 SGHAT, CDR2 FQNNGV. With 5 bases removed from V and 0 bases from J, the gap between germline ends came to 13 bases. The CDR3 length is 16 residues. The variable domain in full, with the rest retrieved from reference TRBV11-2 and TRBJ1-4, is EAGVAQSPRYKIIEKRQSVAFWCNPISGHATLYWYQQILGQGPKLLIQFQNNGVVDDSQLPKDRFSAERLKGVDSTLKIQPAKLEDSAVYLCASSRDSFATNEKLFFGSGTQLSVL.

Written as DNA, the CDR3 is TGTGCCAGCAGCCGTAACACCGCCCTGGGGCTACAAGGAGATACGCAGTATTTT. It encodes CASSRNTALGLQGDTQYF. The chain employs TRBV14 and TRBJ2-3; tentatively, D is TRBD1 (5 bases). Trimming cost V 4 bases and J 5 bases, with 25 bases left between them. The CDR3 is 18 residues long. Germline CDR1 is SGHDN and CDR2 is FVKESK.

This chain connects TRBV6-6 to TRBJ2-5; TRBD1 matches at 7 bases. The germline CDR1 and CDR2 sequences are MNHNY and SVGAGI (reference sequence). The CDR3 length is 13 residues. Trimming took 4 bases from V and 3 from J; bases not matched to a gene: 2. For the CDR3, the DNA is TGTGCCAGCAGTTCGCAGGGGGAAGAGACCCAGTACTTC. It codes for CASSSQGEETQYF.

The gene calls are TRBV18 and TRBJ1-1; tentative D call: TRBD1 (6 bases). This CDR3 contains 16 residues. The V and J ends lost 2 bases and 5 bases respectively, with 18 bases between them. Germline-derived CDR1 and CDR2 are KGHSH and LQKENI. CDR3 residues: CASSPDLFQGSTEAFF. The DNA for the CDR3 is TGTGCCAGCTCACCAGACCTTTTTCAGGGGAGTACTGAAGCTTTCTTT.

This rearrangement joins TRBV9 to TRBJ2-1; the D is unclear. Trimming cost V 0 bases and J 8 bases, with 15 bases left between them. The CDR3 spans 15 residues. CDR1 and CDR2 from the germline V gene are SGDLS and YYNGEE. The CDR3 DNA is TGTGCCAGCAGCGTAGGGGCCCCCGGATTAGATGAGCAGTTCTTC. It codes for CASSVGAPGLDEQFF.

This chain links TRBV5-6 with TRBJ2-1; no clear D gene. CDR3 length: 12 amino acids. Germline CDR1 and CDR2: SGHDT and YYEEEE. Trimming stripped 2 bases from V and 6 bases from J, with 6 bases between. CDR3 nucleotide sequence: TGTGCCAGCAGCTTACAGTTCAATGAGCAGTTCTTC. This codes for CASSLQFNEQFF.

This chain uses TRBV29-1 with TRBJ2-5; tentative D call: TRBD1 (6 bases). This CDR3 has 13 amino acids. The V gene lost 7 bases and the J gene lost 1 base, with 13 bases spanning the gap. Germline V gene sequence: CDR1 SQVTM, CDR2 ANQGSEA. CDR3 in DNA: TGCAGCGGCCGCGACAGGACCCAAGAGACCCAGTACTTC. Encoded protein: CSGRDRTQETQYF.

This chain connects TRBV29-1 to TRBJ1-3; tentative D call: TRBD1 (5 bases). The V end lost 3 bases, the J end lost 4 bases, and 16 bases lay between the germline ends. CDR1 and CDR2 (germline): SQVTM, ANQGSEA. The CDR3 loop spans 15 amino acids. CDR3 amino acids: CSVDYGASGGNTIYF. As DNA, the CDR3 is TGCAGCGTTGATTATGGGGCCTCCGGGGGAAACACCATATATTTT.

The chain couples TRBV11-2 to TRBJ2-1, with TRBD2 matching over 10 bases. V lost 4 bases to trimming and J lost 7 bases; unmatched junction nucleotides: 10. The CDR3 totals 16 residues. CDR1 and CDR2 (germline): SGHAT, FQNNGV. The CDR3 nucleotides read TGTGCCAGCAGCTCATTAGCGGGAGGTAGGTCTAATGAGCAGTTCTTC. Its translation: CASSSLAGGRSNEQFF. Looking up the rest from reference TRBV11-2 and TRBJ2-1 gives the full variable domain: EAGVAQSPRYKIIEKRQSVAFWCNPISGHATLYWYQQILGQGPKLLIQFQNNGVVDDSQLPKDRFSAERLKGVDSTLKIQPAKLEDSAVYLCASSSLAGGRSNEQFFGPGTRLTVL.

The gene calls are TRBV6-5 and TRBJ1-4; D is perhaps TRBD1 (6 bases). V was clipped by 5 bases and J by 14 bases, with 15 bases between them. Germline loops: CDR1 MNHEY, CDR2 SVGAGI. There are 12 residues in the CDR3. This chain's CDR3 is CASSPLGQSLFF. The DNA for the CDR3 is TGTGCCAGCAGTCCTCTAGGACAGAGTCTGTTTTTT.

The CDR3 region is CASSSGGNQPQHF. CDR3 DNA sequence: TGTGCCAGCAGTTCAGGTGGGAATCAGCCCCAGCATTTT. V is TRBV6-1 and J is TRBJ1-5; D is unresolved. The CDR3 totals 13 residues. The V end lost 5 bases, the J end lost 4 bases, and 9 bases lay between the germline ends. Germline V gene data show CDR1 as MNHNS and CDR2 as SASEGT.

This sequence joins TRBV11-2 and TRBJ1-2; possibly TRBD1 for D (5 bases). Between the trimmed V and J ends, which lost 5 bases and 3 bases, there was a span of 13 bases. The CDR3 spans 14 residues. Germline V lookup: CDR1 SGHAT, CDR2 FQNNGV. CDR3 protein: CASSHQTGDYGYTF. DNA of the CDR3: TGTGCCAGCAGCCACCAAACGGGGGACTATGGCTACACCTTC. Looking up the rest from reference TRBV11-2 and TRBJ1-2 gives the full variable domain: EAGVAQSPRYKIIEKRQSVAFWCNPISGHATLYWYQQILGQGPKLLIQFQNNGVVDDSQLPKDRFSAERLKGVDSTLKIQPAKLEDSAVYLCASSHQTGDYGYTFGSGTRLTVV.

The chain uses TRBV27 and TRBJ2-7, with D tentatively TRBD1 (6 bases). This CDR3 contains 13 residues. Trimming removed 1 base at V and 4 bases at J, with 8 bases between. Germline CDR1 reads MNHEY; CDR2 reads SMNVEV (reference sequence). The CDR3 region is CASSLLGGYEQYF. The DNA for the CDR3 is TGTGCCAGCAGTTTATTAGGGGGATACGAGCAGTACTTC.

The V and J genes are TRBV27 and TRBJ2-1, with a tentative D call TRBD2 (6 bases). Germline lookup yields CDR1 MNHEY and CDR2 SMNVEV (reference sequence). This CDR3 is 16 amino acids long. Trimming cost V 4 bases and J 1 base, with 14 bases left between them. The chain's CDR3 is CASSSFGGTSYNEQFF. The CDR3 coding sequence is TGTGCCAGCAGTTCCTTTGGGGGGACTTCCTACAATGAGCAGTTCTTC.

CDR3 protein: CASSGGLGNQPQHF. CDR3 DNA sequence: TGTGCCAGCAGTGGGGGACTGGGCAATCAGCCCCAGCATTTT. The chain couples TRBV2 to TRBJ1-5, with D maybe TRBD1 (5 bases). The CDR3 sequence is 14 residues long. V gave up 4 bases and J gave up 2 bases, with 9 bases separating them. Germline CDR1 SNHLY, CDR2 FYNNEI.

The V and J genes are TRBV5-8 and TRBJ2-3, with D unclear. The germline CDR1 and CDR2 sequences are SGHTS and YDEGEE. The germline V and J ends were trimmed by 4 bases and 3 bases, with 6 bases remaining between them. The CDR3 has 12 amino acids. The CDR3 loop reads CASSINTDTQYF. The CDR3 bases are TGTGCCAGCAGCATAAATACAGATACGCAGTATTTT.

The CDR3 bases are TGTGCCAGCAGTCCATGGGGGGATCAGCCCCAGCATTTT. Its translation is CASSPWGDQPQHF. V gene TRBV28 combines with J gene TRBJ1-5; possible D gene TRBD1, 5 bases. The CDR3 runs to 13 residues. The germline V gene has CDR1 MDHEN and CDR2 SYDVKM. V shed 5 bases and J shed 5 bases, with 10 bases lying between them. Using reference TRBV28 and TRBJ1-5 for the parts outside the CDR3, the full variable domain is DVKVTQSSRYLVKRTGEKVFLECVQDMDHENMFWYRQDPGLGLRLIYFSYDVKMKEKGDIPEGYSVSREKKERFSLILESASTNQTSMYLCASSPWGDQPQHFGDGTRLSIL.